This TCR beta chain stems from a study of CD4 and CD8 cells across lung adenocarcinoma regions. Samples came from patients with localized non-small cell lung adenocarcinoma. This CDR3 is built from 14 residues. Germline CDR1 is MNHNS and CDR2 is SASEGT. The ends were cut back, 5 bases at V and 3 bases at J, with 13 bases in the middle. TCRdb analysed the PCR reads with MiXCR anew, one entry per CDR3 protein. The table shows around 3,300 distinct CDR3 sequences, with around three fifths occurring only once. This clonotype was observed once. The source of this sequence is a female donor with lung adenocarcinoma. The CD4 and CD8 labels of this study may be unreliable. The chain carries TRBV6-1 and TRBJ2-5, with D perhaps matching TRBD2 (5 bases). The specimen was CD4+ T cells from the margin of a lung tumor. Written as DNA, the CDR3 is TGTGCCAGCAGTCCCGGGGATGCGGAAGAGACCCAGTACTTC. This sequence encodes CASSPGDAEETQYF.